This T cell receptor (beta chain) was captured in a study of T-cell reconstitution after alpha-beta-depleted transplantation in children. A note on this clonotype: The antigen is unknown.

Study-wide points: Expanded graft clones numbering several hundred reportedly gave rise to alpha-beta T cells about two months after transplant. In some patients, recipient T cells and intrathymic progenitors surviving conditioning explained high day-60 diversity. Newly produced T cells mostly accounted for T-cell counts and diversity one year post-transplant.

Preparation of the TCRbeta library used unique molecular identifiers. TCRdb itself ran the PCR reads through MiXCR, one entry per CDR3 protein. The sample lists about 980,000 distinct CDR3 sequences; around 30% were seen once. This clonotype was obtained from a boy younger than two who had a stem cell transplant for SCID, so the T cells may come from the graft donor. The sequenced sample was PBMCs, mostly from graft donor cells, obtained 360 days after TCRalphabeta/CD19-depleted stem cell transplant.

In DNA, the CDR3 is TGCGCCAGCAGCGAAAGGACAGGCCTTTCCTACGAGCAGTACTTC. Amino acids: CASSERTGLSYEQYF. The chain is built from TRBV5-1 and TRBJ2-7; 7 bases agree with TRBD1. The CDR3 is 15 amino acids. Germline CDR1 is SGHRS and CDR2 is YFSETQ. Germline trimming cut 4 bases from V and 1 base from J; bases unmatched to any gene: 8.